These 30 T cell receptor beta chains came from one sample sequenced in a study of blood T cell repertoires in COVID-19. This table comes from immunoSEQ multiplex PCR, and its TCRdb copy is limited to in-frame clones, with some not included. Seen here are about 330,000 clones, around 87% observed once, and the top ten hold about 5.4%. Sequencing used PBMCs or T cells enriched from blood (not recorded which). The receptor source for this set is a woman in her twenties or thirties who had recovered from COVID-19.

This clone has only a few counts. The V and J genes are TRBV19 and TRBJ1-1; TRBD1 is a possible D gene (6 bases). Trimming removed 7 bases from V and 0 bases from J, with 12 bases in between. The germline V gene has CDR1 LNHDA and CDR2 SQIVND (reference sequence). The CDR3 spans 14 residues. CDR3 amino acids: CASTPGHLNTEAFF. For the CDR3, the DNA is TGTGCCAGTACCCCGGGACATTTGAACACTGAAGCTTTCTTT.

The genes are TRBV30 and TRBJ1-3, with a weak D call TRBD1 (5 bases). This CDR3 comprises 13 residues. CDR1 is GTSNPN and CDR2 is SVGIG in the germline V gene (reference sequence). V dropped 1 base and J dropped 3 bases, with 7 bases sitting between them. The CDR3 DNA follows: TGTGCCTGGAGTGACAGGAATGGAAACACCATATATTTT. It is translated as CAWSDRNGNTIYF.

The V and J genes are TRBV3-1 (or the pseudogene TRBV3-2) and TRBJ1-2, with TRBD1 identical over 7 bases. Germline CDR1 reads LGHDT; CDR2 reads YNNKEL (reference sequence). This CDR3 has 13 amino acids. V lost 0 bases, J lost 8 bases, and 3 bases stayed unmatched. The DNA for the CDR3 is TGTGCCAGCAGCCAAGATCGGGACAGAGGCTACACCTTC. Residues: CASSQDRDRGYTF.

This chain connects TRBV2 to TRBJ1-5; 7 bases agree with TRBD1. There are 13 residues in the CDR3. The V gene end was trimmed by 6 bases and the J gene end by 5 bases; junction bases not matched to a gene: 4. Looked up from germline, CDR1 is SNHLY and CDR2 is FYNNEI. This CDR3 is CASSQGTDQPQHF. CDR3 in DNA: TGTGCCAGCAGCCAGGGGACAGATCAGCCCCAGCATTTT.

This clone was detected only a few times. J is TRBJ1-2 and V is TRBV3-1 (or the pseudogene TRBV3-2); D possibly corresponds to TRBD1 (5 bases). The CDR3 covers 16 residues. In germline, CDR1 is LGHDT, CDR2 YNNKEL (reference sequence). V dropped 8 bases and J dropped 7 bases, with 26 bases sitting between them. In DNA form, the CDR3 reads TGTGCCAGCCGCTCCGGGACTAAAATGGTCGGAGCTGGCTACACCTTC. Residues: CASRSGTKMVGAGYTF.

The V gene is TRBV6-2 or TRBV6-3, the J gene TRBJ1-2, with TRBD1 identical over 8 bases. Germline CDR1 and CDR2: MNHEY and SVGEGT. The V and J ends lost 4 bases and 4 bases, in that order; junction bases with no gene match: 8. The CDR3 runs to 15 residues. The CDR3 coding sequence is TGTGCCAGCAGTTTCATCGACAGGGGAAGCTATGGCTACACCTTC. This gives the protein CASSFIDRGSYGYTF.

The genes are TRBV6-5 and TRBJ1-1; maybe TRBD1 (6 bases). V lost 5 bases and J lost 1, with 11 bases in between. This CDR3 comprises 14 residues. Germline CDR1 is MNHEY and CDR2 is SVGAGI. The CDR3 DNA reads TGTGCCAGCAGTCAACAGGGACAGAACACTGAAGCTTTCTTT. Translated: CASSQQGQNTEAFF.

The rearrangement joins TRBV4-1 to TRBJ1-3; no definite D call. Germline V CDR1 and CDR2: MGHRA, YSYEKL. V lost 0 bases to trimming and J lost 3 bases, with 12 bases between them. This CDR3 comprises 16 residues. This chain's CDR3 is CASSQENYGSGNTIYF. The CDR3 region has the DNA TGCGCCAGCAGCCAAGAAAATTATGGCAGTGGAAACACCATATATTTT.

J is TRBJ1-4 and V is TRBV5-5; weak D call: TRBD1 (5 bases). Germline loops: CDR1 SGHKS, CDR2 YYEKEE (reference sequence). V was shortened by 0 bases and J by 5 bases, with 11 bases between the two germline ends. CDR3 size: 15 residues. In nucleotides, the CDR3 is TGTGCCAGCAGCTTGGCGGGACTGCTGAATGAAAAACTGTTTTTT. Protein product: CASSLAGLLNEKLFF. Based on the CDR3 plus reference TRBV5-5 and TRBJ1-4, the full variable domain is DAGVTQSPTHLIKTRGQQVTLRCSPISGHKSVSWYQQVLGQGPQFIFQYYEKEERGRGNFPDRFSARQFPNYSSELNVNALLLGDSALYLCASSLAGLLNEKLFFGSGTQLSVL.

The chain uses TRBV5-1 and TRBJ2-3; 9 bases are a match to TRBD2. Per the germline V gene, CDR1 is SGHRS and CDR2 is YFSETQ. After removal of 4 bases from V and 4 bases from J, the junction contained 4 bases not matched to a gene. The CDR3 length is 14 residues. The CDR3, as DNA: TGCGCCAGCAGCCGGGCGGGAGGGGCAGATACGCAGTATTTT. As protein: CASSRAGGADTQYF.

The chain is built from TRBV9 and TRBJ1-3; TRBD1 aligns across 11 bases. Germline V gene data show CDR1 as SGDLS and CDR2 as YYNGEE. CDR3 size: 17 residues. Trimming cost V 4 bases and J 6 bases; bases outside gene matches: 12. The DNA for the CDR3 is TGTGCCAGCAGCACTCACATGGGGACAGGGGGGGAAAACACCATATATTTT. Translating it yields CASSTHMGTGGENTIYF.

The rearrangement uses TRBV29-1 and TRBJ2-2; 8 nucleotides match TRBD2. Trimming removed 0 bases from V and 7 bases from J; junction bases left unmatched: 7. This CDR3 has 15 amino acids. Germline-derived CDR1 and CDR2 are SQVTM and ANQGSEA. This chain's CDR3 is CSVEDLSGGNGELFF. The DNA for the CDR3 is TGCAGCGTTGAAGATCTAAGCGGGGGAAACGGGGAGCTGTTTTTT.

The rearrangement links TRBV19 to TRBJ1-2; 11 nucleotides match TRBD1. The trim removed 5 bases at V and 8 bases at J, leaving 10 bases unmatched. This CDR3 spans 15 amino acids. Germline-derived CDR1 and CDR2 are LNHDA and SQIVND (reference sequence). In DNA, the CDR3 is TGTGCCAGTAGTCTAAGGACAGGGGGCAATGAAGGCTACACCTTC. It encodes CASSLRTGGNEGYTF.

The chain has TRBV5-5 and TRBJ2-7; D perhaps matches TRBD1 (5 bases). The ends were cut back, 2 bases at V and 6 bases at J, with 21 bases in the middle. The CDR3 totals 16 residues. CDR1 is SGHKS, CDR2 YYEKEE, per germline (reference sequence). CDR3 sequence reads: CASSFAQGYRMGEQYF. The CDR3 DNA reads as TGTGCCAGCAGCTTTGCCCAGGGTTATCGTATGGGCGAGCAGTACTTC.

The table lists this clone with a count of one. The chain is built from TRBV11-2 and TRBJ2-1; 9 bases fit TRBD2. V lost 8 bases and J lost 4; bases outside the gene matches: 3. Per germline, CDR1 SGHAT and CDR2 FQNNGV. This CDR3 comprises 13 residues. CDR3 sequence: CASLSGGYNEQFF. The CDR3 nucleotides are TGTGCCAGCCTTAGCGGGGGATACAATGAGCAGTTCTTC.

The CDR3 protein is CASSLTGPSVDNEQYF. Written as DNA, the CDR3 is TGTGCCAGCAGTTTAACGGGCCCCTCGGTGGACAACGAGCAGTACTTC. V and J are TRBV6-5 and TRBJ2-7, with D perhaps matching TRBD1 (5 bases). V shed 4 bases and J shed 5 bases, with 21 bases lying between them. The CDR3 length is 16 residues. Germline V gene lookup returns CDR1 MNHEY and CDR2 SVGAGI.

The chain has TRBV9 and TRBJ2-2; D not certain. In germline, CDR1 is SGDLS, CDR2 YYNGEE. The V end was cut by 0 bases, the J end by 4 bases, with 10 bases between. The CDR3 has 15 amino acids. The CDR3 DNA reads TGTGCCAGCAGCGTAGATTCCGGGTTCACCGGGGAGCTGTTTTTT. This translates into CASSVDSGFTGELFF.

This clone has only one observation. This sequence joins TRBV28 and TRBJ2-2, with D hard to call. The CDR3 length is 13 residues. V lost 5 bases and J 8 bases, leaving 12 bases between the germline ends. Per the germline V gene, CDR1 is MDHEN and CDR2 is SYDVKM. CDR3 DNA sequence: TGTGCCAGCAGTCTATACTATCAAGGGGAGCTGTTTTTT. It encodes CASSLYYQGELFF. Drawing the rest from reference TRBV28 and TRBJ2-2, the complete variable domain is DVKVTQSSRYLVKRTGEKVFLECVQDMDHENMFWYRQDPGLGLRLIYFSYDVKMKEKGDIPEGYSVSREKKERFSLILESASTNQTSMYLCASSLYYQGELFFGEGSRLTVL.

The V gene is TRBV5-5, the J gene TRBJ2-1, with 15 bases fitting TRBD2. The CDR3 contains 17 residues. Trimming cost V 4 bases and J 4 bases; bases outside gene matches: 6. Germline V gene lookup returns CDR1 SGHKS and CDR2 YYEKEE (reference sequence). The CDR3 DNA sequence: TGTGCCAGCAGCCAGGGACTAGCGGGGGGAGGTTACAATGAGCAGTTCTTC. It is translated as CASSQGLAGGGYNEQFF. Drawing the rest from reference TRBV5-5 and TRBJ2-1, the complete variable domain is DAGVTQSPTHLIKTRGQQVTLRCSPISGHKSVSWYQQVLGQGPQFIFQYYEKEERGRGNFPDRFSARQFPNYSSELNVNALLLGDSALYLCASSQGLAGGGYNEQFFGPGTRLTVL.

The chain joins TRBV6-5 to TRBJ2-7, with a possible D match to TRBD1 (6 bases). Trimming shortened V by 4 bases and J by 3 bases, and 13 bases separated the two germline ends. Germline CDR1 and CDR2: MNHEY and SVGAGI. The CDR3 extends over 14 amino acids. CDR3 sequence: CASSFGQHDYEQYF. In nucleotides, the CDR3 is TGTGCCAGCAGTTTCGGACAGCACGACTACGAGCAGTACTTC.

The V and J genes are TRBV7-2 and TRBJ1-2; 7 bases are shared with TRBD1. The CDR3 consists of 13 residues. The V gene end was trimmed by 5 bases and the J gene end by 5 bases; junction bases not matched to a gene: 5. Germline V lookup: CDR1 SGHTA, CDR2 FQGNSA. The CDR3 protein is CASSPGTDYGYTF. CDR3 nucleotide sequence: TGTGCCAGCAGCCCCGGGACAGATTATGGCTACACCTTC.

The rearrangement links TRBV5-1 to TRBJ1-5; 7 positions match TRBD1. The V gene's germline CDR1 is SGHRS and CDR2 YFSETQ. This CDR3 has 15 residues. Trimming at V came to 1 base and at J to 2 bases, leaving 3 bases not matched to a gene. DNA of the CDR3: TGCGCCAGCAGCTTGACAGGGGCGGGCAATCAGCCCCAGCATTTT. Translated: CASSLTGAGNQPQHF.

This clone was found once. The chain joins TRBV25-1 to TRBJ1-2, with D uncertain. Per the germline V gene, CDR1 is MGHDK and CDR2 is SYGVNS. This CDR3 comprises 17 residues. The V end was cut by 1 base, the J end by 6 bases, with 21 bases between. In nucleotides, the CDR3 is TGTGCCAGCAGTGAATCCTACTATAAGACCACGGCGAATGGCTACACCTTC. Residues: CASSESYYKTTANGYTF.

This chain links TRBV24-1 with TRBJ2-2, with a tentative D call TRBD1 (6 bases). Trimming shortened V by 9 bases and J by 2 bases, and 9 bases separated the two germline ends. This CDR3 spans 13 amino acids. CDR1 KGHDR and CDR2 SFDVKD come from the germline V gene. CDR3 in DNA: TGTGCCACCGGACAGACTAACACCGGGGAGCTGTTTTTT. The encoded protein is CATGQTNTGELFF.

The chain recombines TRBV6-5 with TRBJ2-3; 11 nucleotides match TRBD2. Unmatched junction bases numbered 2, after V lost 6 bases and J lost 0 bases. The CDR3 covers 15 residues. CDR1 and CDR2 from the germline V gene are MNHEY and SVGAGI. CDR3 nucleotides: TGTGCCAGCAGCTCTAGCGGGGGGAGCACAGATACGCAGTATTTT. This gives the protein CASSSSGGSTDTQYF.

This clone appeared a few times. The chain combines TRBV27 with TRBJ1-1; weak D call: TRBD1 (6 bases). Trimming removed 5 bases from V and 4 bases from J, with 17 bases in between. CDR1 and CDR2 (germline): MNHEY, SMNVEV (reference sequence). This CDR3 region has 15 residues. This CDR3 reads CASSVNRVRGTEAFF. In nucleotides, the CDR3 is TGTGCCAGCAGTGTAAACAGGGTGAGGGGCACTGAAGCTTTCTTT.

This rearrangement joins TRBV28 to TRBJ1-2; D gene unclear. V was trimmed by 6 bases and J by 0 bases, leaving 17 bases between them. This CDR3 is 16 amino acids long. Germline CDR1 reads MDHEN; CDR2 reads SYDVKM. Here the CDR3 reads CASSLSAVGTNYGYTF. The DNA for the CDR3 is TGTGCCAGCAGCCTTTCGGCGGTAGGAACTAACTATGGCTACACCTTC.

The chain uses TRBV27 and TRBJ2-5, with 7 bases fitting TRBD1. This CDR3 comprises 14 residues. Germline V gene sequence: CDR1 MNHEY, CDR2 SMNVEV (reference sequence). V lost 5 bases and J lost 7; bases outside the gene matches: 10. The DNA for the CDR3 is TGTGCCAGCAGTCCGGGACAGTCCTGGACGACCCAGTACTTC. This codes for CASSPGQSWTTQYF.

This clone was detected ten times or more. The gene calls are TRBV6-4 and TRBJ2-1; 10 positions agree with TRBD2. Trimming cost V 0 bases and J 3 bases; bases outside gene matches: 2. The germline V gene has CDR1 MRHNA and CDR2 SNTAGT. CDR3 size: 16 residues. CDR3 DNA: TGTGCCAGCAGTGACTCGCCTAGCGGGGGCTACAATGAGCAGTTCTTC. Its translation: CASSDSPSGGYNEQFF.

V usage is TRBV5-6 and J usage is TRBJ2-5; no clear D gene. The germline gives CDR1 SGHDT, CDR2 YYEEEE. Trimming left V 0 bases short and J 4 bases short, with 4 bases between. This CDR3 region has 12 residues. The CDR3 is CASSLVRETQYF. The CDR3 bases are TGTGCCAGCAGCTTGGTGAGAGAGACCCAGTACTTC.